This TCR beta chain was captured in a study of cytomegalovirus exposure and HLA in healthy donors. With 60 Vbeta and 13 Jbeta primers, the PCR was carried out. TCRdb's copy holds only in-frame clones and misses some; the assay was immunoSEQ multiplex PCR. The table has about 100,000 clones, approximately 71% seen once. Study-level results: The authors later found TCR association rates varying by HLA locus, with DRB1 most and HLA-C fewest. Later analysis indicated greater clonal expansion among HLA-associated TCR beta chains than among equally common other chains. Follow-up analysis later connected one missense variant in DCLRE1C with trimming of TCR beta V- and J-genes.

Regarding this clone: Its antigen is still unknown.

This receptor was taken from a male donor in good health and CMV-seropositive. The material sequenced was PBMCs.

The CDR3 reads CASSLNLGGGYEQYF. The CDR3 nucleotides read TGCGCCAGCAGCTTGAATCTAGGGGGTGGCTACGAGCAGTACTTC. The V and J genes are TRBV5-1 and TRBJ2-7; possibly TRBD1 for D (6 bases). CDR3 length equals 15 residues. The ends were cut back, 1 base at V and 3 bases at J, with 14 bases in the middle. Germline V CDR1 and CDR2: SGHRS, YFSETQ.